Listed below are T cell receptor beta chains from one sample, sequenced in a study of T cell responses to AZD1222 COVID-19 vaccine. The assay was immunoSEQ multiplex PCR, and TCRdb's table has in-frame clones only and misses some. The sample has approximately 150,000 clones; around 90% are singletons. The sequencing used peripheral blood, collected 28 days after the second AZD1222 dose. These TCRs come from an adult who received the AZD1222 COVID-19 vaccine. Each CDR3 is given with its conserved first and last residue. D genes are given only for firm matches. Size tells how often a clone was seen (once, few, many) or the class of an expanded clone, and some rows leave it out.

d_call	v_call	clone_size	j_call	cdr3_nt	cdr3_aa
NA	TRBV28	NA	TRBJ2-1	TGTGCCAGCAGTTTATTGGGAGAGGGGAAGAGTGAGCAGTTCTTC	CASSLLGEGKSEQFF
NA	TRBV4-1	NA	TRBJ1-4	TGCGCCAGCAGCCAAGTGGCGTATTATTTGGGGCTCGGTGAAAAACTGTTTTTT	CASSQVAYYLGLGEKLFF
NA	TRBV5-4	NA	TRBJ2-1	TGTGCCAGCAAACAGGGAATTAGCTCCTACAATGAGCAGTTCTTC	CASKQGISSYNEQFF
NA	TRBV4-2	NA	TRBJ1-3	TGTGCCAGCAGCCAGTATATGACCGGGACTGAGGGAAACACCATATATTTT	CASSQYMTGTEGNTIYF
TRBD1	TRBV19	NA	TRBJ1-6	TGTGCCAGTAGTGGGGGACAGGGTAATTCACCCCTCCACTTT	CASSGGQGNSPLHF
TRBD1	TRBV7-2	NA	TRBJ1-2	TGTGCCAGCAGCTTAATCGGGCAGGGGGCTGACGGCTACACCTTC	CASSLIGQGADGYTF
NA	TRBV6-2/TRBV6-3	once	TRBJ2-1	TGTGCCAGCAGTTACACGACGGGCCCTCAAACCACCTACAATGAGCAGTTCTTC	CASSYTTGPQTTYNEQFF
NA	TRBV7-2	NA	TRBJ2-1	TGTGCCAGCAGCCCTCAAATGAGCTCCTACAATGAGCAGTTCTTC	CASSPQMSSYNEQFF
TRBD2	TRBV30	NA	TRBJ2-2	TGTGCCTGGAGTCCGAGCGGGATGAACACCGGGGAGCTGTTTTTT	CAWSPSGMNTGELFF
NA	TRBV27	NA	TRBJ1-6	TGTGCCAGCAGCCTACAGGGAAAGATGAATTCACCCCTCCACTTT	CASSLQGKMNSPLHF
NA	TRBV6-5	NA	TRBJ2-2	TGTGCCAGCAGTTACCGGCAGGGGCGGGCCGGGGAGCTGTTTTTT	CASSYRQGRAGELFF
TRBD1	TRBV6-2/TRBV6-3	NA	TRBJ2-7	TGTGCCAGCAGTTACACCCCCGACAGGGGATCCGCCTACGAGCAGTACTTC	CASSYTPDRGSAYEQYF
NA	TRBV18	NA	TRBJ2-4	TGTGCCAGCTCACCACTAAGTGGGGGTGGAGGAACCAAAAACATTCAGTACTTC	CASSPLSGGGGTKNIQYF
TRBD1	TRBV6-5	NA	TRBJ1-1	TGTGCCAGCAGTTATTCCCCGACAGGGAGAACTGAAGCTTTCTTT	CASSYSPTGRTEAFF
NA	TRBV19	NA	TRBJ1-3	TGTGCCAGTAGTGCCTTCGCCTCTGGAAACACCATATATTTT	CASSAFASGNTIYF
NA	TRBV5-1	once	TRBJ2-5	TGCGCCAGCAGCTTGGGAGGAGGGTACCAAGAGACCCAGTACTTC	CASSLGGGYQETQYF
NA	TRBV7-8	NA	TRBJ2-1	TGTGCCAGCAGCCGTAGCGGTTACAATGAGCAGTTCTTC	CASSRSGYNEQFF
NA	TRBV18	many	TRBJ2-7	TGTGCCAGCTCCCCCCAAAGGCCCCACGAGCAGTACTTC	CASSPQRPHEQYF
NA	TRBV19	NA	TRBJ1-2	TGTGCCAGTAACCGGCGAAGGGCCGGGTCTGACTATGGCTACACCTTC	CASNRRRAGSDYGYTF
TRBD1	TRBV6-2/TRBV6-3	NA	TRBJ2-7	TGTGCCAGCAGTACCCTTCCCGGGACAGGGGGCGCCGAGCAGTACTTC	CASSTLPGTGGAEQYF
NA	TRBV19	once	TRBJ1-6	TGTGCCAGTAACGTAGGGAGCAGGGGCGGATCACCCCTCCACTTT	CASNVGSRGGSPLHF
TRBD2	TRBV7-8	NA	TRBJ2-3	TGTGCCAGCAGCCTAGGTCCCCGGACTAGCGCAAGCACAGATACGCAGTATTTT	CASSLGPRTSASTDTQYF
NA	TRBV15	few	TRBJ2-5	TGTGCCACCAGCAGAGATCCTGGGGCCCCAGAGACCCAGTACTTC	CATSRDPGAPETQYF
NA	TRBV6-1	NA	TRBJ1-5	TGTGCCAGCAGTGATCAGGGTAATCAGCCCCAGCATTTT	CASSDQGNQPQHF
TRBD1	TRBV6-5	NA	TRBJ1-5	TGTGCCAGCAGTTACGGGCAGGGGGAACATCAGCCCCAGCATTTT	CASSYGQGEHQPQHF
NA	TRBV5-1	NA	TRBJ2-7	TGCGCCAGCAGCTTGACGTTCGGGGGATCCTCCTACGAGCAGTACTTC	CASSLTFGGSSYEQYF
NA	TRBV10-1	NA	TRBJ1-1	TGCGCCAGCAGTCGGTTGCCCGGTCCCATGAACACTGAAGCTTTCTTT	CASSRLPGPMNTEAFF
NA	TRBV5-6	NA	TRBJ2-7	TGTGCCAGCAGCTTGCCCGGGTCCCCCTCCGAGCAGTACTTC	CASSLPGSPSEQYF
NA	TRBV25-1	NA	TRBJ1-5	TGTGCCAGCAGTGAAGGCGGCAGGTTCAATCAGCCCCAGCATTTT	CASSEGGRFNQPQHF
TRBD2	TRBV7-3	NA	TRBJ2-2	TGTGCCAGCGGTCTCACTAGCGGGAGTCCCGGGGAGCTGTTTTTT	CASGLTSGSPGELFF
TRBD1	TRBV27	NA	TRBJ1-5	TGTGCCAGCAGGAGGGGGACAGAGCGAAATCAGCCCCAGCATTTT	CASRRGTERNQPQHF
NA	TRBV18	NA	TRBJ2-3	TGTGCCAGCTCACCCATACCCGGGGCGGAAGATACGCAGTATTTT	CASSPIPGAEDTQYF
TRBD1	TRBV6-1	NA	TRBJ1-2	TGTGCCAGCAGTGAAGCCCTGACAGGGATCTATGGCTACACCTTC	CASSEALTGIYGYTF
NA	TRBV10-3	NA	TRBJ1-3	TGTGCCATCAGTGAAGGGTCGGACTCTGGAAACACCATATATTTT	CAISEGSDSGNTIYF
TRBD2	TRBV10-1	once	TRBJ2-2	TGCGCCAGCAGCGAAACCGGGACTAGGAACACCGGGGAGCTGTTTTTT	CASSETGTRNTGELFF
NA	TRBV19	NA	TRBJ1-2	TGTGCCAGTAGTATAACCGGTAACTATGGCTACACCTTC	CASSITGNYGYTF
TRBD1	TRBV5-1	NA	TRBJ1-3	TGCGCCAGCAGTGCCGGGACAGCCGGAAACACCATATATTTT	CASSAGTAGNTIYF
NA	TRBV28	NA	TRBJ2-1	TGTGCCAGCAGTTTTGCAGGCCCTTCCTACAATGAGCAGTTCTTC	CASSFAGPSYNEQFF
TRBD2	TRBV5-1	NA	TRBJ2-1	TGCGCCAGCAGCGCTAGCGGGGTTTTCATTGAGCAGTTCTTC	CASSASGVFIEQFF
TRBD1	TRBV27	NA	TRBJ1-1	TGTGCCAGCAGCCGAGCCGGGACAGGGGGGCTTGAAGCTTTCTTT	CASSRAGTGGLEAFF
TRBD2	TRBV24-1	NA	TRBJ2-5	TGTGCCACCAGTGAACCTAGCGGGAGTAATCGGACCTCGAGTGAGACCCAGTACTTC	CATSEPSGSNRTSSETQYF
NA	TRBV6-1	once	TRBJ1-3	TGTGCCAGCAGTGCGGACAGTTCAGTCGGGGGAAACACCATATATTTT	CASSADSSVGGNTIYF
TRBD2	TRBV11-2	NA	TRBJ2-7	TGTGCCAGCTGGGGGCCGGGACTAGCTTCCGAGCAGTACTTC	CASWGPGLASEQYF
NA	TRBV28	NA	TRBJ1-5	TGTGCCAGCAGTCTTAGTTTAGGGGCGCTTCTTGAGCCCCAGCATTTT	CASSLSLGALLEPQHF
NA	TRBV2	NA	TRBJ1-2	TGTGCCAGCAGTGATCGGGGGGCGGAAGGCTACACCTTC	CASSDRGAEGYTF
NA	TRBV6-6	NA	TRBJ2-6	TGTGCCAGCAGTTACTCCGGTGGGGCCAACGTCCTGACTTTC	CASSYSGGANVLTF
NA	TRBV19	NA	TRBJ1-2	TGTGCCAGTAGCTCCGACAGGTGGAGCTATGGCTACACCTTC	CASSSDRWSYGYTF
NA	TRBV7-2	NA	TRBJ1-2	TGTGCCAGCAGCTTAGGGTTTGGGGAGGGCTACACCTTC	CASSLGFGEGYTF
NA	TRBV29-1	NA	TRBJ1-4	TGCAGCGCCGGGGACGAAAAACTGTTTTTT	CSAGDEKLFF
NA	TRBV18	NA	TRBJ2-7	TGTGCCAGCTCACCAATGCAGGGTGGTTCCTACGAGCAGTACTTC	CASSPMQGGSYEQYF